This T cell receptor (beta chain) was profiled in a study of Tregs in tolerant kidney transplant recipients. CDR1 and CDR2 from the germline V gene are SGHTA and FQGNSA. This CDR3 has 13 residues. Losses at the gene ends were 9 bases for V and 8 bases for J; bases not matched to a gene: 6. Some clones are missing from TCRdb's copy, which holds only in-frame ones; the method was immunoSEQ multiplex PCR. The table records 60,000 to 75,000 clones, 70% to 90% of them present only once. This chain joins TRBV7-2 and TRBJ2-3; 12 bases line up with TRBD2. The origin of this receptor is a human donor who received a combined kidney and bone marrow transplant. Sample: Tregs from blood, taken before the transplant. CDR3 DNA sequence: TGTGCCAGTCGACTAGCGGGAGCAGGTACGCAGTATTTT. Amino acid sequence: CASRLAGAGTQYF.